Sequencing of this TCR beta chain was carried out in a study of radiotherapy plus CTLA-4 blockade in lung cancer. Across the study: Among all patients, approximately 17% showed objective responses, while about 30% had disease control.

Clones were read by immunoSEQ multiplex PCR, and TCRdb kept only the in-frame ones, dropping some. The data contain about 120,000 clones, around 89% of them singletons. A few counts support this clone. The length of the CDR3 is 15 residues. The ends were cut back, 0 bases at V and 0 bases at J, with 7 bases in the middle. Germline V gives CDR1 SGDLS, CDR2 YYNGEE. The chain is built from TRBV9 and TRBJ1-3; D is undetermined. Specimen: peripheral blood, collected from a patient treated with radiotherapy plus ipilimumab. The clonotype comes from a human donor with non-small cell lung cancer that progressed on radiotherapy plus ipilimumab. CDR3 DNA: TGTGCCAGCAGCGTAGTACCAGTCTCTGGAAACACCATATATTTT. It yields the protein CASSVVPVSGNTIYF.